Following are 26 T cell receptor beta chains from one sample sequenced in a study of a mutant IDH1 vaccine in newly diagnosed glioma. The time point: week 35, safety follow-up. Each dose delivered 300 ug of mutant IDH1 20-mer peptide subcutaneously with imiquimod. Their antigens remain unidentified. Method: immunoSEQ multiplex PCR; TCRdb's copy keeps in-frame clones and lacks some. The sample records over 65,000 clones, roughly 84% being singletons. The source was PBMCs, collected from a glioma patient whose treatment included an IDH1 peptide vaccine. All receptors derive from a man aged 18 to 29 with glioma.

The chain combines TRBV6-1 with TRBJ1-3, with no clear D. CDR1 and CDR2 from the germline V gene are MNHNS and SASEGT. The CDR3 extends over 15 amino acids. Trimming removed 3 bases from V and 0 bases from J, with 9 bases in between. CDR3 DNA: TGTGCCAGCAGTGACGGCCTTAGCTCTGGAAACACCATATATTTT. Its protein is CASSDGLSSGNTIYF.

The chain joins TRBV2 to TRBJ1-6; D remains unclear. V was trimmed by 6 bases and J by 0 bases, leaving 9 bases between them. Germline V CDR1 and CDR2: SNHLY, FYNNEI. The CDR3 spans 15 residues. CDR3 coding DNA: TGTGCCAGCAGGGTTTCGAGCTCCTATAATTCACCCCTCCACTTT. This encodes CASRVSSSYNSPLHF.

The V gene is TRBV7-9, the J gene TRBJ2-3; no clear D. Per germline, CDR1 SEHNR and CDR2 FQNEAQ (reference sequence). The CDR3 sequence is 13 residues long. The germline V and J ends were trimmed by 5 bases and 3 bases, with 9 bases remaining between them. The CDR3: CASSLPGTDTQYF. CDR3 in DNA: TGTGCCAGCAGCCTCCCCGGTACAGATACGCAGTATTTT.

The chain recombines TRBV7-2 with TRBJ2-3; TRBD2 matches at 8 bases. Trimming at V came to 11 bases and at J to 1 base, leaving 5 bases not matched to a gene. The CDR3 is made up of 13 amino acids. CDR1 and CDR2 (germline): SGHTA, FQGNSA. The CDR3 is CACAAGGTDTQYF. In DNA form, the CDR3 reads TGTGCCTGTGCAGCGGGGGGCACAGATACGCAGTATTTT. The variable domain in full, completed from reference TRBV7-2 and TRBJ2-3, reads GAGVSQSPSNKVTEKGKDVELRCDPISGHTALYWYRQSLGQGLEFLIYFQGNSAPDKSGLPSDRFSAERTGGSVSTLTIQRTQQEDSAVYLCACAAGGTDTQYFGPGTRLTVL.

This chain uses TRBV6-5 with TRBJ1-5, with 9 bases matching TRBD1. The ends lost 0 bases at V and 5 bases at J; junction bases unmatched: 2. From germline, CDR1 is MNHEY and CDR2 SVGAGI. The CDR3 extends over 15 amino acids. CDR3 loop: CASSYSRQGDQPQHF. CDR3 DNA sequence: TGTGCCAGCAGTTACTCGAGACAGGGGGATCAGCCCCAGCATTTT.

The chain combines TRBV5-1 with TRBJ2-1; the match to TRBD2 covers 12 bases. The germline CDR1 and CDR2 sequences are SGHRS and YFSETQ. This CDR3 is built from 19 residues. V trimming: 2 bases; J trimming: 0 bases; junction bases outside the gene matches: 9. CDR3 protein: CASSLLAGGPFFSYNEQFF. The DNA of the CDR3 is TGCGCCAGCAGCTTACTAGCGGGGGGACCCTTTTTCTCCTACAATGAGCAGTTCTTC. Variable domain in full (rest from reference TRBV5-1 and TRBJ2-1): KAGVTQTPRYLIKTRGQQVTLSCSPISGHRSVSWYQQTPGQGLQFLFEYFSETQRNKGNFPGRFSGRQFSNSRSEMNVSTLELGDSALYLCASSLLAGGPFFSYNEQFFGPGTRLTVL.

This clone was seen a few times. The chain recombines TRBV4-1 with TRBJ2-7; 14 positions agree with TRBD2. CDR3 length equals 17 residues. Germline V CDR1 and CDR2: MGHRA, YSYEKL. J was trimmed by 3 bases and V by 0 bases; bases with no gene match: 4. The CDR3: CASSQEWTSGRFYEQYF. DNA of the CDR3: TGCGCCAGCAGCCAAGAGTGGACTAGCGGGAGGTTCTACGAGCAGTACTTC.

This chain links TRBV27 with TRBJ1-5, with 8 bases matching TRBD1. The germline V gene has CDR1 MNHEY and CDR2 SMNVEV (reference sequence). The CDR3 covers 16 residues. Trimming removed 5 bases from V and 7 bases from J; junction bases left unmatched: 13. The CDR3 sequence is CASSPSRQGRGQPQHF. The CDR3 nucleotides read TGTGCCAGCAGTCCCAGCCGACAGGGGAGGGGACAGCCCCAGCATTTT.

In its sample, this clone was seen once. The CDR3 loop reads CASSLRSGRGEETQYF. The CDR3 DNA is TGTGCCAGCAGTTTACGTTCCGGACGAGGAGAAGAGACCCAGTACTTC. The rearrangement uses TRBV28 and TRBJ2-5; no firm D call. Germline-derived CDR1 and CDR2 are MDHEN and SYDVKM. Trimming cost V 2 bases and J 3 bases, with 16 bases left between them. The CDR3 runs 16 residues.

In its sample, this clone was seen many times. The rearrangement joins TRBV29-1 to TRBJ1-1; 7 nucleotides line up with TRBD1. There are 13 residues in the CDR3. Trimming cost V 6 bases and J 3 bases; bases outside gene matches: 7. Germline V lookup: CDR1 SQVTM, CDR2 ANQGSEA. CDR3 region: CSVVQGRDTEAFF. The CDR3 DNA sequence: TGCAGCGTGGTACAGGGGAGAGACACTGAAGCTTTCTTT.

The J gene is TRBJ2-1, the V gene TRBV4-3; D tentatively fits TRBD1 or TRBD2 (5 bases each). Germline lookup yields CDR1 LGHNA and CDR2 YSLEER. This CDR3 spans 17 amino acids. V was shortened by 3 bases and J by 3 bases, with 18 bases between the two germline ends. Here the CDR3 DNA reads TGCGCCAGCAGCCAGGACTCCAGGGTCTCCAACTACAATGAGCAGTTCTTC. The encoded protein is CASSQDSRVSNYNEQFF.

This clone was picked up one time. The rearrangement joins TRBV5-6 to TRBJ2-5, with D possibly being TRBD1 (5 bases). Between the trimmed V and J ends, which lost 0 bases and 2 bases, there was a span of 8 bases. There are 14 residues in the CDR3. Germline V CDR1 and CDR2: SGHDT, YYEEEE. CDR3: CASSLDRRQETQYF. DNA for the CDR3: TGTGCCAGCAGCTTGGACAGGCGACAAGAGACCCAGTACTTC.

This clone was counted between two and nine times. V is TRBV4-2 and J is TRBJ1-5, with D possibly matching TRBD1 (6 bases). Germline CDR1 is LGHNA and CDR2 is YNFKEQ. CDR3 length equals 13 residues. V was pared by 4 bases and J by 9 bases, with 13 bases between. The CDR3 spells CASSPTRGRPQHF. CDR3 nucleotide sequence: TGTGCCAGCAGCCCCACGCGGGGGCGGCCCCAGCATTTT.

The chain recombines TRBV5-1 with TRBJ2-7, with D hard to call. Germline V lookup: CDR1 SGHRS, CDR2 YFSETQ. CDR3 length: 14 residues. Trimming removed 3 bases at V and 1 base at J, with 11 bases between. This CDR3 reads CASSWARGSYEQYF. In DNA, the CDR3 is TGCGCCAGCAGCTGGGCTCGCGGTTCCTACGAGCAGTACTTC.

The chain joins TRBV19 to TRBJ2-5; tentatively, D is TRBD1 (6 bases). Germline CDR1 is LNHDA and CDR2 is SQIVND (reference sequence). The V gene lost 3 bases and the J gene lost 4 bases, with 6 bases spanning the gap. The CDR3 sequence is 12 residues long. The CDR3 coding sequence is TGTGCCAGTAGTATCAGGGGAGAGACCCAGTACTTC. Its protein product is CASSIRGETQYF.

The chain combines TRBV5-5 with TRBJ1-1; D might be TRBD1 (5 bases). This CDR3 spans 13 amino acids. CDR1 and CDR2 from the germline V gene are SGHKS and YYEKEE (reference sequence). V gave up 2 bases and J gave up 4 bases, with 9 bases separating them. In DNA form, the CDR3 reads TGTGCCAGCAGCTTACAGGATGGCACTGAAGCTTTCTTT. Protein product: CASSLQDGTEAFF.

The chain combines TRBV5-4 with TRBJ2-7, with 10 bases that match TRBD1. Germline lookup yields CDR1 SGHNT and CDR2 YYREEE (reference sequence). Trimming cost V 3 bases and J 2 bases; bases outside gene matches: 5. The CDR3 extends over 15 amino acids. CDR3 sequence (DNA): TGTGCCAGCAGCTCCGGACAGGGGGGGGCCTACGAGCAGTACTTC. Protein sequence: CASSSGQGGAYEQYF.

The rearrangement links TRBV6-5 to TRBJ1-2, with D perhaps matching TRBD1 (6 bases). The CDR3 runs to 13 residues. Deletions cut 5 bases from V and 7 bases from J, with 14 bases between. Germline V gene sequence: CDR1 MNHEY, CDR2 SVGAGI. In DNA, the CDR3 is TGTGCCAGCAGTCGGACAGAGTCAGGTGGCTACACCTTC. This gives the protein CASSRTESGGYTF.

The chain has TRBV5-1 and TRBJ2-1, with 7 nucleotides matching TRBD1. In germline, CDR1 is SGHRS, CDR2 YFSETQ. The CDR3 spans 11 residues. J was trimmed by 13 bases and V by 0 bases; bases with no gene match: 1. In nucleotides, the CDR3 is TGCGCCAGCAGCTTGGAGGGGGCCCAGTTCTTC. Amino acids: CASSLEGAQFF.

This chain uses TRBV7-9 with TRBJ1-1; no clear D gene. The CDR3 covers 13 residues. V was clipped by 5 bases and J by 5 bases, with 12 bases between them. Germline CDR1 is SEHNR and CDR2 is FQNEAQ (reference sequence). The CDR3 here is CASSPVSATEAFF. The CDR3 nucleotides read TGTGCCAGCAGCCCAGTGTCGGCAACTGAAGCTTTCTTT.

This chain links TRBV11-1 with TRBJ1-1; no clear D gene. CDR1 is SGHAT and CDR2 is FQDESV in the germline V gene (reference sequence). The CDR3 length is 14 residues. Trimming took off 3 bases at V and 1 base at J, with 9 bases between the two ends. In nucleotides, the CDR3 is TGTGCCAGCAGCTTTCTAGGAAGGAACACTGAAGCTTTCTTT. It translates to CASSFLGRNTEAFF.

V usage is TRBV5-4 and J usage is TRBJ2-1; 8 bases map to TRBD2. Trimming took 3 bases from V and 1 from J; bases not matched to a gene: 9. Germline-derived CDR1 and CDR2 are SGHNT and YYREEE (reference sequence). The CDR3 totals 17 residues. CDR3 DNA: TGTGCCAGCAGCTGGGGTGCAGGCGGGGGGTCCTACAATGAGCAGTTCTTC. This gives the protein CASSWGAGGGSYNEQFF. The entire variable domain, with the rest obtained from reference TRBV5-4 and TRBJ2-1, is as follows: ETGVTQSPTHLIKTRGQQVTLRCSSQSGHNTVSWYQQALGQGPQFIFQYYREEENGRGNFPPRFSGLQFPNYSSELNVNALELDDSALYLCASSWGAGGGSYNEQFFGPGTRLTVL.

The J gene is TRBJ1-2, the V gene TRBV7-5; the table's D call TRBD1 went unverified against the DNA. TRBV7-5 is a pseudogene. This CDR3 contains 15 residues. This CDR3 is CARSCRDRTNYGYTF. CDR3 nucleotide sequence: TGTGCCAGAAGCTGTCGGGACAGAACTAACTATGGCTACACCTTC.

This chain links TRBV6-5 with TRBJ1-2, with D tentatively TRBD1 (5 bases). CDR3 length equals 16 residues. V was cut by 2 bases and J by 5 bases, with 18 bases left in between. CDR1 and CDR2 (germline): MNHEY, SVGAGI. The CDR3 sequence is CASSYEGMGVLYGYTF. Here the CDR3 DNA reads TGTGCCAGCAGTTACGAGGGAATGGGGGTATTATATGGCTACACCTTC.

The V and J genes are TRBV19 and TRBJ1-2, with 10 bases fitting TRBD1. Trimming at V came to 6 bases and at J to 3 bases, leaving 1 base not matched to a gene. Germline CDR1 LNHDA, CDR2 SQIVND (reference sequence). The CDR3 extends over 13 amino acids. In nucleotides, the CDR3 is TGTGCCAGTAGGACAGGGGGCGACTATGGCTACACCTTC. Translated, it gives CASRTGGDYGYTF. Full variable domain (rest looked up from reference TRBV19 and TRBJ1-2): DGGITQSPKYLFRKEGQNVTLSCEQNLNHDAMYWYRQDPGQGLRLIYYSQIVNDFQKGDIAEGYSVSREKKESFPLTVTSAQKNPTAFYLCASRTGGDYGYTFGSGTRLTVV.

The chain recombines TRBV6-5 with TRBJ2-1, with 9 nucleotides matching TRBD2. V lost 0 bases, J lost 4 bases, and 4 bases stayed unmatched. Germline assignment: CDR1 MNHEY and CDR2 SVGAGI. The CDR3 consists of 16 residues. CDR3 sequence reads: CASSYSGTSPYNEQFF. In DNA form, the CDR3 reads TGTGCCAGCAGTTACTCCGGGACTAGCCCTTACAATGAGCAGTTCTTC.